What follows describes a single TCR beta chain. Which antigen it targets is not known. No much larger clonotype is one base removed from it; base qualities were not supplied. Using the deep immunoSEQ assay, multiplex PCR amplified TCR CDR3 regions from genomic DNA. Extracted genomic DNA from each cell subset was distributed evenly across all wells of several immunoSEQ 96-well plates, and each plate was treated as a replicate. For sorted subsets, each replicate PCR was loaded with 200 to 250 ng genomic DNA, equivalent to 30,000 or so T cell genomes. The purified libraries were quantified using a Qubit 3.0 fluorometer, sized with a Bioanalyzer 2100, and then quantified again using the KAPA Library Quantification kit. Every immunoSEQ 96-well plate was sequenced on a dedicated single-read 150-cycle Illumina NextSeq 550 flow cell. In the authors' own workflow: Because the immunoSEQ output included only junctional sequences and no quality scores, the filtering could not be the same as the filtering used for full-length reads. Sequences were annotated with PyIR, a Python wrapper for IgBLAST v1.9, using IMGT germline references to assign V/J genes and CDR3. Any read was removed if the V/J assignment was weak (E-value above 1e-6), the CDR3 was missing, or the read contained stop codons, out-of-frame junctions, or ambiguous translated residues. V3J clonotypes were defined as sequences sharing the same inferred V gene, J gene, and CDR3 amino acid sequence. Percentage overlap between repertoires was calculated by dividing the number of shared unique clonotypes by the size of the smaller repertoire. RTK rarefaction, the Chao1 estimator, and Recon v2.1 estimates of unobserved clonotypes were used to assess repertoire richness. For all TCRbeta clonotypes obtained by the gDNA method from a few donors, generation probabilities were computed with OLGA. This immuneACCESS table, as held by TCRdb, lists in-frame sequences with V and J called but not all clones. Of the missing ones, under half trace to an unresolved V gene in checked studies; the others have no known cause. The D gene and trimming were derived from the DNA, and the V and J assignments and clone size from that table. For this sample there are about 2.3 million clones; 80% to 95% appear just once. The top ten clonotypes cover about 0.36% of the sample.

This entry comes from a study of shared clonotypes between healthy human individuals (dated by TCRdb to 2019 to 2021). With regard to the full study: A couple of women and three men aged 18 to 49 years were included in the cohort. The study deeply sequenced blood TCR repertoires of 5 or 6 healthy adults to estimate repertoire size and the extent of clonotype sharing between individuals. Per donor, leukapheresis produced somewhere between about 0.94 and 9.5 billion PBMCs. For each donor, CD4 naive and CD4 memory were each given three plates, CD8 naive was given two plates, and CD8 memory was given one plate. Different laboratories and diverse techniques were used to prepare libraries and sequence TCR repertoires, to increase sequencing depth and limit assay-specific biases.

Donors were healthy HIV-negative adults with no recently reported acute infections or vaccinations. Every donor was a Caucasian adult living in Nashville, Tennessee, USA. Magnetic negative selection was used to enrich CD4+ T cells, after which naive cells were positively selected on CD45RA and the negative fraction became the memory subset. Blood was obtained by leukapheresis, after which PBMCs were separated by Ficoll-Histopaque density gradient centrifugation and cryopreserved in liquid nitrogen vapor phase. Analytical flow cytometry was used to check the purity and quantity of every magnetically sorted T cell population. Genomic DNA was isolated from each sorted fraction and quantified by UV absorbance on a Nanodrop 2000c. From its cysteine to its phenylalanine, the CDR3 spans 16 amino acids. The CDR3 DNA has 48 bases and is translated from base 1. Reading the germline V gene gives CDR1 MNHEY and CDR2 SVGAGI. V gives up 2 bases and J gives up 4 bases, and the segment between their germline ends measures 15 bases.

Broad study findings and their caveats: Pairwise subsampling indicated that sequencing depth was expected to affect the degree of clonotype sharing among donors. Sharing across several donors was observed for about 5% of naive CD4, about 4% of naive CD8, over 2% of memory CD4, and around 0.44% of memory CD8 clonotypes. Estimated clonotype richness was generally larger for naive than for memory subsets. Sampling was limited to blood, and TCR repertoires in tissue likely differ from TCR repertoires in blood. Compared with non-shared clonotypes, clonotypes shared by all four sorted-subset donors had higher generation probabilities. The genetic and exposure-history diversity represented was limited by the small number of donors. Even with the large sequencing depth, rarefaction of the sorted-subset datasets indicated that sequencing was incomplete.

Sequencing was performed on naive CD4+ T cells from PBMCs. The sample's cell subset or site, from its label and the paper: CD45RA+ positively selected. This TCR came from a man between 18 and 29 years old in good health. Some clones in this sample may be carry-over from other donors' samples. Recombination joined TRBV6-5 with TRBJ2-1; the D region possibly corresponds to TRBD2 (5 bases align). The encoded CDR3 is CASSYHSGTRYNEQFF. The nucleotides read TGTGCCAGCAGTTACCACAGCGGTACGAGGTACAATGAGCAGTTCTTC.